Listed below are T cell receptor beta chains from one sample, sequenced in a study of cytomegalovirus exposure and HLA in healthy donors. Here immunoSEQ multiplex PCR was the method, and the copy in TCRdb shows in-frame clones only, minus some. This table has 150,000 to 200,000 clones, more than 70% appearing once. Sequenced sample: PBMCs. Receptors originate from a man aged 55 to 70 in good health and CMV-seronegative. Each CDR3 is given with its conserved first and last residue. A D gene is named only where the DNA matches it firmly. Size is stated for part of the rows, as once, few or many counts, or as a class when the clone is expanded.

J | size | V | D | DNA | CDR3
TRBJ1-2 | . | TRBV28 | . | TGTGGTACAGAGCCAGCTAACTATGGCTACACCTTC | CGTEPANYGYTF
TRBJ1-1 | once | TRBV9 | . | TGTGCCAGCAGCACGCGGGGGGGGGCTGGCACTGAAGCTTTCTTT | CASSTRGGAGTEAFF
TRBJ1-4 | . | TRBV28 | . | TGTGCCAGCAGCCTACGACAGGTTAATGAAAAACTGTTTTTT | CASSLRQVNEKLFF
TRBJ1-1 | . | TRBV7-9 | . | TGTTCCAGCAGCCCATCGGGATTGAACACTGAAGCTTTCTTT | CSSSPSGLNTEAFF
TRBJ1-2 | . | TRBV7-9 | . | TGTGCCAGCAGCGGCGAATGGGGCATCTATGGCTACACCTTC | CASSGEWGIYGYTF
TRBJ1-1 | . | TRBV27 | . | TGTGCCAGCAGTCCCGGGGGGGTTGGGACTGAAGCTTTCTTT | CASSPGGVGTEAFF
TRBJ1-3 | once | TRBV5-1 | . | TGCGCCAGCAGCCCCGGCGGGGGCCGAGGAAACACCATATATTTT | CASSPGGGRGNTIYF
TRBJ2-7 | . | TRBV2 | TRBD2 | TGTGCCAGCAGTGAAGGATTAGGGACTAGCACCGAGCAGTACTTC | CASSEGLGTSTEQYF
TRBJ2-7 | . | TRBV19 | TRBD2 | TGTGCCAGTAGTATAGATTCTTCTGGGACTAGCGGGACCTACGAGCAGTACTTC | CASSIDSSGTSGTYEQYF
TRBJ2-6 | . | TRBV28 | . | TGTGCCAGCAGCGTTACTGGGGCCAACGTCCTGACTTTC | CASSVTGANVLTF
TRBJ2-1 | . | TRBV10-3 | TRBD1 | TGTGCCATCAACCAGGGACAGGGGGCCGATGAGCAGTTCTTC | CAINQGQGADEQFF
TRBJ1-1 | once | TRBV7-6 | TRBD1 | TGTGCCAGCAGCTTCCAGACAGGGGGCGCGGGCACTGAAGCTTTCTTT | CASSFQTGGAGTEAFF
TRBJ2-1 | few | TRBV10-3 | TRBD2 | TGTGCCATCAACCTAGCGGGGGGAGACAATGAGCAGTTCTTC | CAINLAGGDNEQFF
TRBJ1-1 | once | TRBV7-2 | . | TGTGCCAGCAGCCTAACAGGCGGGGGGCGGGCTGAAGCTTTCTTT | CASSLTGGGRAEAFF
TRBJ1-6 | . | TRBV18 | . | TGTGCCAGCTCACCCATCGGGACTTACACTAATTCACCCCTCCACTTT | CASSPIGTYTNSPLHF
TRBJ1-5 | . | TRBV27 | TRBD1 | TGTGCCAGCCGTACAGGGACAGGTATTAGCAATCAGCCCCAGCATTTT | CASRTGTGISNQPQHF
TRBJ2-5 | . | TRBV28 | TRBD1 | TGTGTCAGCAGTTCCTGGGCGGGACAGGTCAGTGGGACCCAGTACTTC | CVSSSWAGQVSGTQYF
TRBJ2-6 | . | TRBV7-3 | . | TGTGCCAGCAGCTCAGGGTACGGGGCCAACGTCCTGACTTTC | CASSSGYGANVLTF
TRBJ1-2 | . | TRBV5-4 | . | TGTGCCAGCAGCTTGCGGGGGGATGGCTACACCTTC | CASSLRGDGYTF
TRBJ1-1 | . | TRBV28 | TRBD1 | TGTGCCAGCAGTTTTCCCCCGGGACAGGGGGTTAACACTGAAGCTTTCTTT | CASSFPPGQGVNTEAFF
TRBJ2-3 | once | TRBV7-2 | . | TGTGCCAGCAGCTTAGGGTCCGGGACAGATACGCAGTATTTT | CASSLGSGTDTQYF
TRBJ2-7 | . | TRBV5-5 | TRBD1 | TGTGCCAGCAGCTGGGGGACAGGGGAGTACGAGCAGTACTTC | CASSWGTGEYEQYF
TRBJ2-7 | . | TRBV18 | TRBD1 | TGTGCCAGCTCACCCACGGGACAGGGGAGCTACGAGCAGTACTTC | CASSPTGQGSYEQYF
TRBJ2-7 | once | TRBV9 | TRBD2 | TGTGCCAGCAGCGTAGAACCCCGACTAGCGGCCTACGAGCAGTACTTC | CASSVEPRLAAYEQYF
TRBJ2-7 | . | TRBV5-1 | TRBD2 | TGCGCCAGCAGCCATCCGGGACTAGCCCAATACGAGCAGTACTTC | CASSHPGLAQYEQYF
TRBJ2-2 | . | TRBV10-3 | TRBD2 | TGTGCCATCAGTGGAATCGGCGGGGGTGGGGGGGAGCTGTTTTTT | CAISGIGGGGGELFF
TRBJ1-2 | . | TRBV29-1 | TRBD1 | TGCAGCGTTGGGCAGACAGGGATGGGTGGCTACACCTTC | CSVGQTGMGGYTF
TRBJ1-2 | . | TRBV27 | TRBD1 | TGTGCCAGCAGGAGACAGGGGAGTAACTATGGCTACACCTTC | CASRRQGSNYGYTF
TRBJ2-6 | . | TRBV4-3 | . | TGCGCCAGCAGCCAAGGGCCAACAGGGACCGGGGCCAACGTCCTGACTTTC | CASSQGPTGTGANVLTF
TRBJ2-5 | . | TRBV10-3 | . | TGTGCCATCAGCTTCGGGGGTTCCGAAGGGACCCAGTACTTC | CAISFGGSEGTQYF
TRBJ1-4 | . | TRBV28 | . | TGTGCCAGCAGTTTTTCGGGGGCGGGGGATGAAAAACTGTTTTTT | CASSFSGAGDEKLFF
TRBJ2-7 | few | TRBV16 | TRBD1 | TGTGCCAGCAGGAGAATACAGGGGAGCTCCTACGAGCAGTACTTC | CASRRIQGSSYEQYF
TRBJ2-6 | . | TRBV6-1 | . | TGTGCCAGCGAGGGGAGGTCTGGGGCCAACGTCCTGACTTTC | CASEGRSGANVLTF
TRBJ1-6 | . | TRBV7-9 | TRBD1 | TGTGCCAGCAGCCCCACACCGGGACAGGGGGCAAATTCACCCCTCCACTTT | CASSPTPGQGANSPLHF
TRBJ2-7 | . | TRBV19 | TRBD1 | TGTGCCAGTAGTACCCTCGGACAGGGAACCTCCTACGAGCAGTACTTC | CASSTLGQGTSYEQYF
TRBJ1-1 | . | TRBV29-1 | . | TGCAGCGTTGTGACAGGTGACGCCACTGAAGCTTTCTTT | CSVVTGDATEAFF
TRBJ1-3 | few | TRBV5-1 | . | TGCGCCAGCAGCGGAGTTGAAAGCCAGAGCTCTGGAAACACCATATATTTT | CASSGVESQSSGNTIYF
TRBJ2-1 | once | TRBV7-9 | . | TGTGCCAGCAGCTTAGCAAGTAGCTCCTACAATGAGCAGTTCTTC | CASSLASSSYNEQFF
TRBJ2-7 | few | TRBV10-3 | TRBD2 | TGTGCCATCAGTGAGTATAGGTCGGGGGGGCCCTACGAGCAGTACTTC | CAISEYRSGGPYEQYF
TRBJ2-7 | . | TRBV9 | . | TGTGCCAGCAGCGTAAGGCTAGGCGAATACGAGCAGTACTTC | CASSVRLGEYEQYF
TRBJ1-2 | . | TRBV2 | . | TGTGCCAGCAGACCTACAGCAGGCCTTAACTATGGCTACACCTTC | CASRPTAGLNYGYTF
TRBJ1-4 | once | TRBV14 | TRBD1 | TGTGCCAGCAGCCAAGATTACCGGACAGGGGGAAATGAAAAACTGTTTTTT | CASSQDYRTGGNEKLFF
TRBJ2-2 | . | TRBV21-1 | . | TGTGCCAGCAGCAAGGGCGCGAACACCGGGGAGCTGTTTTTT | CASSKGANTGELFF
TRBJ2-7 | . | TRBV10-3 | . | TGTGCCATCAGTGAGTCCGGTCGGGAGCAGTACTTC | CAISESGREQYF
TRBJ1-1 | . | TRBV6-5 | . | TGTGCCAGCAGTTACTGGGGGGTGAAGGACACTGAAGCTTTCTTT | CASSYWGVKDTEAFF
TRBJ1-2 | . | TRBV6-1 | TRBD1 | TGTGCCAGCAGGCAGGGGGGCTATGGCTACACCTTC | CASRQGGYGYTF
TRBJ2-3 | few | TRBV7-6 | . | TGTGCCAGCAGCTCTCAGTGGGGGCCAGATACGCAGTATTTT | CASSSQWGPDTQYF
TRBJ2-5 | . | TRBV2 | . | TGTGCCAGCAGCGCCACAGGGCTCCAAGAGACCCAGTACTTC | CASSATGLQETQYF
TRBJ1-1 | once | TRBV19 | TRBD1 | TGTGCCAGTAGTGAACAGGGGGCATGGACTGAAGCTTTCTTT | CASSEQGAWTEAFF
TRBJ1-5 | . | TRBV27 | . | TGTGCCAGCAGTAGGTCCGGGACTTTCAATCAGCCCCAGCATTTT | CASSRSGTFNQPQHF
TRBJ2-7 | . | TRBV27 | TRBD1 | TGTGCCAGCAGTTGGACAGGGGTCGAGCAGTACTTC | CASSWTGVEQYF